A selection of T cell receptor beta chains follows, all from one sample in a study of cytomegalovirus exposure and HLA in healthy donors. Data came from immunoSEQ multiplex PCR; TCRdb stores just in-frame clones and leaves some out. The data contain some 130,000 clones, about 80% of them seen just once; the ten biggest clones take up 1% to 1.5%. Sequencing was done on a sample of PBMCs. These receptors were taken from a girl aged 2-10 years in good health and CMV-seronegative. Each CDR3 is given with its conserved first and last residue. The D gene is left open where the match is weak. Clone size is not always given. Where it is, it says once, few, many or a class for expanded clones.

v_call	clone_size	cdr3_length	d_call	j_call	cdr3_aa	cdr3_nt
TRBV7-9	NA	15	NA	TRBJ1-4	CASSPGQLNNEKLFF	TGTGCCAGCAGCCCTGGACAGCTTAATAATGAAAAACTGTTTTTT
TRBV6-5	NA	13	TRBD1	TRBJ2-7	CASRFGTANEQYF	TGTGCCAGCAGATTCGGGACAGCCAACGAGCAGTACTTC
TRBV28	NA	19	TRBD1	TRBJ2-1	CASSLSPPFDRVRGNEQFF	TGTGCCAGCAGTTTATCTCCCCCCTTTGACAGGGTTCGGGGCAATGAGCAGTTCTTC
TRBV5-1	NA	15	NA	TRBJ2-1	CASSLVGSSYNEQFF	TGCGCCAGCAGCTTGGTTGGGAGCTCCTACAATGAGCAGTTCTTC
TRBV15	NA	17	NA	TRBJ1-6	CATSRAWGRVYNSPLHF	TGTGCCACCAGCAGGGCCTGGGGGCGGGTTTATAATTCACCCCTCCACTTT
TRBV28	NA	22	TRBD1	TRBJ1-2	CASSLGLFRFGHRGPHNYGYTF	TGTGCCAGCAGTTTAGGCCTTTTTCGTTTTGGCCACAGGGGGCCTCATAACTATGGCTACACCTTC
TRBV30	NA	13	TRBD1	TRBJ2-7	CAWSAGGVGEQYF	TGTGCCTGGAGTGCAGGGGGCGTGGGCGAGCAGTACTTC
TRBV14	NA	14	NA	TRBJ2-3	CASSLAGSSDTQYF	TGTGCCAGCAGCCTCGCGGGGTCCTCAGATACGCAGTATTTT
TRBV11-2	NA	16	TRBD2	TRBJ2-1	CASSSPSGRRYNEQFF	TGTGCCAGCAGCTCCCCTAGCGGGAGAAGGTACAATGAGCAGTTCTTC
TRBV19	NA	13	TRBD1	TRBJ1-2	CASKGTANYGYTF	TGTGCCAGTAAGGGGACAGCAAACTATGGCTACACCTTC
TRBV7-2	NA	16	NA	TRBJ2-7	CASSSGGLQFSYEQYF	TGTGCCAGCAGCTCAGGAGGGTTACAATTCTCCTACGAGCAGTACTTC
TRBV5-5	NA	16	NA	TRBJ2-1	CASSLEVGGSYNEQFF	TGTGCCAGCAGCTTGGAGGTTGGGGGGTCCTACAATGAGCAGTTCTTC
TRBV7-9	NA	13	NA	TRBJ2-7	CASSYGTSYEQYF	TGTGCCAGCAGCTACGGGACTTCTTACGAGCAGTACTTC
TRBV4-1	once	14	NA	TRBJ2-1	CASSQVAGSDEQFF	TGCGCCAGCAGCCAAGTGGCCGGGAGTGATGAGCAGTTCTTC
TRBV15	NA	14	TRBD2	TRBJ2-7	CATSWTRRNYEQYF	TGTGCCACCAGCTGGACTAGACGAAACTACGAGCAGTACTTC
TRBV6-4	NA	16	NA	TRBJ2-4	CASSCPRDGTKNIQYF	TGTGCCAGCAGTTGCCCCAGGGATGGGACCAAAAACATTCAGTACTTC
TRBV4-1	NA	13	TRBD2	TRBJ2-7	CASSILAVGEQYF	TGCGCCAGCAGCATCCTAGCGGTCGGCGAGCAGTACTTC
TRBV30	NA	14	TRBD2	TRBJ2-3	CAWIAGGYTDTQYF	TGTGCCTGGATCGCGGGAGGGTACACAGATACGCAGTATTTT
TRBV5-1	NA	18	NA	TRBJ2-6	CASSLGISGRSGANVLTF	TGCGCCAGCAGCTTGGGTATTAGCGGACGCTCTGGGGCCAACGTCCTGACTTTC
TRBV7-9	NA	16	NA	TRBJ2-1	CASSFGLPHSYNEQFF	TGTGCCAGCAGCTTCGGACTACCACACTCCTACAATGAGCAGTTCTTC
TRBV4-3	NA	13	NA	TRBJ2-7	CASSQGARYEQYF	TGCGCCAGCAGCCAAGGGGCCAGGTACGAGCAGTACTTC
TRBV6-1	NA	16	TRBD1	TRBJ2-1	CAGSELQGGSYNEQFF	TGTGCCGGCAGTGAACTACAGGGGGGCTCCTACAATGAGCAGTTCTTC
TRBV25-1	NA	11	TRBD1	TRBJ1-1	CASKGAGGAFF	TGTGCCAGCAAGGGGGCGGGAGGAGCTTTCTTT
TRBV29-1	NA	12	TRBD1	TRBJ1-2	CSVDRGLHGYTF	TGCAGCGTTGACAGGGGGCTTCATGGCTACACCTTC
TRBV11-2	NA	16	TRBD1	TRBJ2-5	CASSLRTGGGQETQYF	TGTGCCAGCAGCCTCCGGACAGGGGGCGGACAGGAGACCCAGTACTTC
TRBV2	NA	20	TRBD2	TRBJ2-1	CASDSAVGGGRAETYNEQFF	TGTGCCAGCGACTCCGCGGTTGGGGGCGGGAGGGCCGAGACCTACAATGAGCAGTTCTTC
TRBV7-9	once	15	TRBD2	TRBJ2-5	CASSLVTSGQETQYF	TGTGCCAGCAGCTTAGTCACTAGCGGGCAAGAGACCCAGTACTTC
TRBV7-9	NA	18	TRBD1	TRBJ2-3	CASSSTFMGQGHTDTQYF	TGTGCCAGCAGCTCTACTTTCATGGGACAGGGGCACACAGATACGCAGTATTTT
TRBV18	NA	15	TRBD2	TRBJ2-7	CASSPTAGVSYEQYF	TGTGCCAGCTCACCAACAGCGGGGGTGTCCTACGAGCAGTACTTC
TRBV7-2	NA	14	TRBD1	TRBJ1-1	CASSYTDRGPEAFF	TGTGCCAGCAGCTACACCGACAGGGGCCCTGAAGCTTTCTTT
TRBV7-2	NA	15	TRBD1	TRBJ2-5	CASSSGQGLSETQYF	TGTGCCAGCAGCTCAGGACAGGGGTTATCAGAGACCCAGTACTTC
TRBV19	NA	16	TRBD1	TRBJ2-1	CASSIARQGAYNEQFF	TGTGCCAGTAGTATAGCGAGGCAGGGGGCTTACAATGAGCAGTTCTTC
TRBV6-4	NA	12	NA	TRBJ2-1	CASSDFGGEQFF	TGTGCCAGCAGTGACTTTGGGGGGGAGCAGTTCTTC
TRBV6-5	NA	15	NA	TRBJ2-7	CASSPQGGFPYEQYF	TGTGCCAGCAGTCCCCAAGGAGGGTTCCCCTACGAGCAGTACTTC
TRBV7-2	NA	15	TRBD2	TRBJ2-7	CASSLTSGRGYEQYF	TGTGCCAGCAGCCTGACTAGCGGGAGAGGCTACGAGCAGTACTTC
TRBV13	NA	15	NA	TRBJ2-7	CASSPRDRREYEQYF	TGTGCCAGCAGCCCTAGGGACAGGCGGGAGTACGAGCAGTACTTC
TRBV21-1	NA	15	NA	TRBJ2-7	CASSKVGHRPYEQYF	TGTGCCAGCAGCAAAGTCGGTCACCGCCCCTACGAGCAGTACTTC
TRBV14	NA	13	NA	TRBJ2-2	CASRPQDYGELFF	TGTGCCAGCAGGCCACAGGATTACGGGGAGCTGTTTTTT
TRBV5-4	medium-sized	13	TRBD1	TRBJ2-7	CASNTRGYHEQYF	TGTGCCAGCAATACCAGGGGGTACCACGAGCAGTACTTC
TRBV10-3	once	14	NA	TRBJ2-7	CAIKGSGASYEQYF	TGTGCCATCAAAGGTAGCGGCGCCTCCTACGAGCAGTACTTC
TRBV27	once	15	TRBD2	TRBJ2-3	CASSRIRTSSDTQYF	TGTGCCAGCAGTCGCATCAGGACTAGCTCAGATACGCAGTATTTT
TRBV7-7	NA	14	TRBD2	TRBJ2-2	CASSSTAGGEELFF	TGTGCCAGCAGCTCCACAGCGGGAGGGGAGGAGCTGTTTTTT
TRBV2	NA	14	NA	TRBJ1-2	CASSTQGFGYGYTF	TGTGCCAGCAGTACCCAGGGATTCGGCTATGGCTACACCTTC
TRBV30	NA	16	TRBD2	TRBJ2-1	CAWSEGGLAAYNEQFF	TGTGCCTGGAGTGAGGGGGGACTAGCGGCGTACAATGAGCAGTTCTTC
TRBV7-6	NA	13	NA	TRBJ2-1	CASSLGGSNEQFF	TGTGCCAGCAGCTTGGGCGGGTCCAATGAGCAGTTCTTC
TRBV30	NA	13	NA	TRBJ2-1	CAWSQDGYNEQFF	TGTGCCTGGAGCCAGGATGGGTACAATGAGCAGTTCTTC
TRBV7-6	NA	15	NA	TRBJ1-2	CASSFGTPPGGGYTF	TGTGCCAGCAGCTTCGGGACACCCCCGGGTGGTGGCTACACCTTC
TRBV2	NA	13	NA	TRBJ1-1	CASSGQGSTEAFF	TGTGCCAGCAGTGGTCAGGGGAGCACTGAAGCTTTCTTT
TRBV5-1	NA	13	NA	TRBJ2-7	CASSLEIGVEQYF	TGCGCCAGCAGCTTGGAAATCGGGGTCGAGCAGTACTTC
TRBV5-4	NA	14	NA	TRBJ2-3	CASSPSLRTDTQYF	TGTGCCAGCAGCCCGTCCCTGAGGACAGATACGCAGTATTTT
TRBV28	NA	15	TRBD1	TRBJ2-3	CASSPRDRATDTQYF	TGTGCCAGCAGTCCCCGGGACAGGGCGACAGATACGCAGTATTTT
TRBV7-3	NA	20	TRBD1	TRBJ1-5	CASSSRDRGRHGYSNQPQHF	TGTGCCAGCAGCTCTAGGGACAGGGGACGCCACGGGTATAGCAATCAGCCCCAGCATTTT
TRBV10-1	NA	15	NA	TRBJ2-1	CASSESGGSYNEQFF	TGCGCCAGCAGTGAATCCGGGGGCTCCTACAATGAGCAGTTCTTC
TRBV27	few	16	NA	TRBJ2-2	CASSLNPSSYTGELFF	TGTGCCAGCAGCCTAAACCCCTCTTCTTACACCGGGGAGCTGTTTTTT
TRBV28	NA	14	NA	TRBJ1-2	CASSLPFQNYGYTF	TGTGCCAGCAGTCTCCCGTTTCAGAACTATGGCTACACCTTC
TRBV28	NA	15	TRBD2	TRBJ2-7	CASTNSGRALYEQYF	TGTGCCAGCACAAATAGCGGGAGGGCCCTCTACGAGCAGTACTTC
TRBV6-6	NA	15	TRBD1	TRBJ2-1	CASTPDRGPINEQFF	TGTGCCAGCACCCCGGACAGGGGGCCGATTAATGAGCAGTTCTTC
TRBV5-1	NA	14	TRBD1	TRBJ1-2	CASSAGQANYGYTF	TGCGCCAGCAGCGCCGGACAGGCTAACTATGGCTACACCTTC